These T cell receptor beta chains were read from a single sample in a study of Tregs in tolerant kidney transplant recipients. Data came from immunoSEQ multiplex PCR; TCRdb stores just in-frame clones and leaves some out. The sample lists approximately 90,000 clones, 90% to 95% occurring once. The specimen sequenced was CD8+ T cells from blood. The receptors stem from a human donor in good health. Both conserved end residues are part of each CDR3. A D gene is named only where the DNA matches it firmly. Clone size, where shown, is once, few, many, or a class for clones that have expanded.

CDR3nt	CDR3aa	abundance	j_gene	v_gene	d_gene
TGCGCCAGCAGCCAAGGGCCGTTGATTAGTTCACCCCTCCACTTT	CASSQGPLISSPLHF	-	TRBJ1-6	TRBV4-1	-
TGTGCCAGCAGCCGCCCAGACAGGTCTTCGAACACCGGGGAGCTGTTTTTT	CASSRPDRSSNTGELFF	-	TRBJ2-2	TRBV7-9	-
TGTGCCAGCAGTTTAGGGGGGTCGCAGCCCCAGCATTTT	CASSLGGSQPQHF	-	TRBJ1-5	TRBV27	-
TGTGCCATCAGTGAGGCAGGGTGGTACACTGAAGCTTTCTTT	CAISEAGWYTEAFF	once	TRBJ1-1	TRBV10-3	-
TGTGCCAGCAGGGATTTCGGGACTAGTAGATACACCGGGGAGCTGTTTTTT	CASRDFGTSRYTGELFF	once	TRBJ2-2	TRBV13	TRBD2
TGTGCCAGTAACTACCGGGACAGCGAGATAGATACGCAGTATTTT	CASNYRDSEIDTQYF	-	TRBJ2-3	TRBV27	TRBD1
TGTGCCAGTAGTAACACAGGACAGAGGATTGATTCTACGCAGTATTTT	CASSNTGQRIDSTQYF	-	TRBJ2-3	TRBV19	-
TGTGCCAGCAGTTTCGGGTACGAGCAGTACTTC	CASSFGYEQYF	-	TRBJ2-7	TRBV27	-
TGTGCCAGCAGCCAAGCGAGCGGGGGCACAGATACGCAGTATTTT	CASSQASGGTDTQYF	-	TRBJ2-3	TRBV4-2	TRBD2
TGTGCCAGAAGCCCCCGGAAGCTTCAGGAAGAGACCCAGTACTTC	CARSPRKLQEETQYF	-	TRBJ2-5	TRBV5-3	-
TGTGCCAGTAGTGTGGGACAGGGGGCTGAAGCTTTCTTT	CASSVGQGAEAFF	-	TRBJ1-1	TRBV19	TRBD1
TGTGCCAGCAGCCAAGATACTAGCGGGGGCTACGAGCAGTACTTC	CASSQDTSGGYEQYF	few	TRBJ2-7	TRBV4-2	TRBD2
TGTGCCAGCAGGGGAAGGGGCGGTGGCTACACCTTC	CASRGRGGGYTF	-	TRBJ1-2	TRBV9	-
TGTGCCAGCAGCACGACCACAGGGGTGGTCTACGAGCAGTACTTC	CASSTTTGVVYEQYF	-	TRBJ2-7	TRBV6-1	TRBD1
TGTGCCTGGAGTCCCATGACAGACTCCTCTGACTATGGCTACACCTTC	CAWSPMTDSSDYGYTF	-	TRBJ1-2	TRBV30	-
TGTGCCAGCAGCGGGGGTGAAAAACTGTTTTTT	CASSGGEKLFF	-	TRBJ1-4	TRBV7-9	-
TGTGCCAGCAGCCCCCGGGGCCGGTACGAGCAGTACTTC	CASSPRGRYEQYF	-	TRBJ2-7	TRBV13	-
TGTGCCAGCAGGAACGGGAGAGGGAACACTGAAGCTTTCTTT	CASRNGRGNTEAFF	-	TRBJ1-1	TRBV6-1	-
TGTGCCAGTAGTATCTGGACAGTGTCCAATCAGCCCCAGCATTTT	CASSIWTVSNQPQHF	-	TRBJ1-5	TRBV19	-
TGTGCCAGCAGCTTATTTATAATGGTTTTTCCGGGACAGGGGGACCACGAGCAGTACTTC	CASSLFIMVFPGQGDHEQYF	-	TRBJ2-7	TRBV7-8	TRBD1
TGCGCCAGCAGCCCCTGGGGGACAGACCCTTTTTCCGGCTACACCTTC	CASSPWGTDPFSGYTF	-	TRBJ1-2	TRBV5-1	TRBD1
TGTGCCAGCAGCTTAGGGCTGGGGGGAGGTACTGAAGCTTTCTTT	CASSLGLGGGTEAFF	once	TRBJ1-1	TRBV7-6	-
TGTGCCCGCGGTGAAGACATAAGCTATGGCTACACCTTC	CARGEDISYGYTF	-	TRBJ1-2	TRBV30	-
TGTGCCAGCACAGGCCGGGGGGCAGCCTTCTTC	CASTGRGAAFF	-	TRBJ1-2	TRBV2	-
TGTGCCAGCAGCTTAGAGGTGGGGCTAGCGGGGAGCTACGAGCAGTACTTC	CASSLEVGLAGSYEQYF	-	TRBJ2-7	TRBV11-2	TRBD2
TGTGCCAGTAGTATAGGGGACAGGGCCGAAGCTTTCTTT	CASSIGDRAEAFF	-	TRBJ1-1	TRBV19	TRBD1
TGTGCCAGCAGCTCCCAGGGGGCGCCGGGATTTGGCTACACCTTC	CASSSQGAPGFGYTF	-	TRBJ1-2	TRBV7-3	TRBD1
TGTGCCAGCAGCTTAACCCCGACGCTTGACCCCCATGGCTACACCTTC	CASSLTPTLDPHGYTF	-	TRBJ1-2	TRBV7-3	-
TGTGCCTGGAGTCCCAATACGGGGTCCGAGCAGTACTTC	CAWSPNTGSEQYF	-	TRBJ2-7	TRBV30	-
TGTGCCAGCAGTAGCCAGGGGGCTCAACTCAATGAGCAGTTCTTC	CASSSQGAQLNEQFF	-	TRBJ2-1	TRBV11-3	TRBD1
TGTGCCAGCAGTTTAAAGAGGGGCCCCGGGGAGCTGTTTTTT	CASSLKRGPGELFF	few	TRBJ2-2	TRBV27	-
TGTGCCAGCAGTTACGGGGGGGGAGCGGGGGCCTACGAGCAGTACTTC	CASSYGGGAGAYEQYF	few	TRBJ2-7	TRBV6-5	TRBD2
TGTGCCAGCGTTTCCTACGAGCAGTACTTC	CASVSYEQYF	-	TRBJ2-7	TRBV2	-
TGCGCCAGCAGCCAAGTCGTAGGCACAGATACGCAGTATTTT	CASSQVVGTDTQYF	-	TRBJ2-3	TRBV4-1	-
TGTGCCAGCAGCGTAGCACAGGGGAATTCACCCCTCCACTTT	CASSVAQGNSPLHF	-	TRBJ1-6	TRBV9	TRBD1
TGTGCCAGCAGTGACGTTCGGGACAGCTATAATTCACCCCTCCACTTT	CASSDVRDSYNSPLHF	-	TRBJ1-6	TRBV2	TRBD1
TGTGCCAGCAGCCTTCGCACAGATACGCAGTATTTT	CASSLRTDTQYF	-	TRBJ2-3	TRBV13	-
TGCGCCAGCAGCCCATCTAGCGGACGCACAGATACGCAGTATTTT	CASSPSSGRTDTQYF	-	TRBJ2-3	TRBV4-1	TRBD2
TGTGCCAGCAGCCCGTCGATGACAGGATACAATGAGCAGTTCTTC	CASSPSMTGYNEQFF	-	TRBJ2-1	TRBV14	-
TGTGCCAGCAGCTTAGCTGGAGGGCCAGATACGCAGTATTTT	CASSLAGGPDTQYF	once	TRBJ2-3	TRBV13	-
TGTGCCAGCAGCCCCCGGGACTCCTACGAGCAGTACTTC	CASSPRDSYEQYF	once	TRBJ2-7	TRBV9	-
TGTGCCAGCAGCTTGGGGACAGTGGGGCCCAATCAGCCCCAGCATTTT	CASSLGTVGPNQPQHF	-	TRBJ1-5	TRBV5-5	-
TGTGCCAGTTCGGATAGCGGCTCCTACGAGCAGTACTTC	CASSDSGSYEQYF	-	TRBJ2-7	TRBV19	-
TGCAGCGTGGATAAGGACGGAAAACTGTTTTTT	CSVDKDGKLFF	-	TRBJ1-4	TRBV29-1	-
TGCGCCAGCAGCCAAGAAGACAACCCGGGCAATGAGCAGTTCTTC	CASSQEDNPGNEQFF	-	TRBJ2-1	TRBV4-1	-
TGTGCCGTCCATCAGCCCCAGCATTTT	CAVHQPQHF	-	TRBJ1-5	TRBV6-5	-
TGTGCCAGCAGCCTAGGGGTAGGAAGCACAGATACGCAGTATTTT	CASSLGVGSTDTQYF	-	TRBJ2-3	TRBV7-7	-
TGTGCCAGCAGTTTGGGACTAGCGGGGAATGAGCAGTTCTTC	CASSLGLAGNEQFF	-	TRBJ2-1	TRBV27	TRBD2
TGTGCCAGCAGTGACTCGGATCACACTGAAGCTTTCTTT	CASSDSDHTEAFF	-	TRBJ1-1	TRBV6-4	-
TGTGCCAGCAGCCCCCAATCGGACTCGGTTGCCTACAATGAGCAGTTCTTC	CASSPQSDSVAYNEQFF	-	TRBJ2-1	TRBV9	-
TGCGCCAGCAGCCAAGCGAGAGACACTGAAGCTTTCTTT	CASSQARDTEAFF	-	TRBJ1-1	TRBV4-1	-